The 9 T cell receptor beta chains below all came from one sample that was sequenced in a study of technical replicates of blood from a few donors. Data came from immunoSEQ multiplex PCR; TCRdb stores just in-frame clones and leaves some out. Of 60,000 to 65,000 clones listed, 92% are singletons. Sequenced sample: PBMCs. These TCRs come from a human donor in good health. Some clones in this sample may be carry-over from other donors' samples.

CDR3 DNA sequence: TGTGCCAGCAGTTTACGGGACAGGAACCAAGAGACCCAGTACTTC. Its protein product is CASSLRDRNQETQYF. The chain joins TRBV2 to TRBJ2-5; 8 bases map to TRBD1. Germline lookup yields CDR1 SNHLY and CDR2 FYNNEI. The CDR3 length is 15 residues. The trim removed 5 bases at V and 0 bases at J, leaving 5 bases unmatched.

The chain recombines TRBV7-2 with TRBJ2-7, with 11 bases lining up with TRBD2. The CDR3 is 16 amino acids. V was pared by 5 bases and J by 2 bases, with 8 bases of the junction left unmatched. CDR1 and CDR2 from the germline V gene are SGHTA and FQGNSA. The CDR3 nucleotides are TGTGCCAGCAGCACCACTAGCGGGAGCCCCACCTACGAGCAGTACTTC. Translated, it gives CASSTTSGSPTYEQYF.

This clone has just one count. J is TRBJ2-1 and V is TRBV20-1, with 7 positions matching TRBD2. After removal of 6 bases from V and 10 bases from J, the junction contained 6 bases not matched to a gene. Germline CDR1 DFQATT, CDR2 SNEGSKA (reference sequence). The CDR3 covers 11 residues. Here the CDR3 DNA reads TGCAGTGCCAGACTAGCTAGCGAGCAGTTCTTC. Translating it yields CSARLASEQFF.

The J gene is TRBJ2-5, the V gene TRBV5-1; TRBD2 might be the D (5 bases). The V end was cut by 0 bases, the J end by 0 bases, with 9 bases between. Germline CDR1 and CDR2: SGHRS and YFSETQ. The CDR3 contains 15 residues. This chain's CDR3 is CASSLGGEYQETQYF. CDR3 sequence (DNA): TGCGCCAGCAGCTTGGGGGGAGAGTACCAAGAGACCCAGTACTTC.

The rearrangement links TRBV4-1 to TRBJ2-7, with D possibly TRBD1 on 5 matching bases. In germline, CDR1 is MGHRA, CDR2 YSYEKL. The CDR3 is 16 residues long. The V and J ends lost 0 bases and 2 bases respectively, with 14 bases between them. CDR3 sequence reads: CASSQDFQGDPYEQYF. The CDR3, as DNA: TGCGCCAGCAGCCAAGATTTCCAGGGCGATCCCTACGAGCAGTACTTC.

The CDR3 reads CASSRGGSSYNEQFF. CDR3 DNA sequence: TGTGCCAGCTCGCGCGGGGGGAGCTCCTACAATGAGCAGTTCTTC. J is TRBJ2-1 and V is TRBV9, with 8 bases lining up with TRBD2. V lost 7 bases, J lost 0 bases, and 6 bases stayed unmatched. The CDR3 contains 15 residues. Germline V gene lookup returns CDR1 SGDLS and CDR2 YYNGEE.

The chain recombines TRBV5-1 with TRBJ1-2; D may be TRBD1 (5 bases). Looked up from germline, CDR1 is SGHRS and CDR2 is YFSETQ. Trimming stripped 3 bases from V and 5 bases from J, with 14 bases between. The length of the CDR3 is 14 residues. The CDR3 loop is CASSWGGRPYGYTF. The CDR3 DNA reads TGCGCCAGCAGCTGGGGGGGAAGACCATATGGCTACACCTTC.

V and J are TRBV19 and TRBJ2-5; no clear D. V was trimmed by 3 bases and J by 0 bases, leaving 5 bases between them. The CDR3 covers 13 residues. Germline CDR1 reads LNHDA; CDR2 reads SQIVND (reference sequence). CDR3 region: CASSMNNQETQYF. The CDR3 region has the DNA TGTGCCAGTAGTATGAACAACCAAGAGACCCAGTACTTC.

The genes are TRBV19 and TRBJ1-2; TRBD1 aligns across 8 bases. Germline CDR1 and CDR2: LNHDA and SQIVND (reference sequence). This CDR3 has 12 amino acids. Trimming removed 6 bases from V and 6 bases from J; junction bases left unmatched: 3. CDR3 in amino acids: CASSRTGNGYTF. CDR3 bases: TGTGCCAGTAGCCGGACAGGGAATGGCTACACCTTC.